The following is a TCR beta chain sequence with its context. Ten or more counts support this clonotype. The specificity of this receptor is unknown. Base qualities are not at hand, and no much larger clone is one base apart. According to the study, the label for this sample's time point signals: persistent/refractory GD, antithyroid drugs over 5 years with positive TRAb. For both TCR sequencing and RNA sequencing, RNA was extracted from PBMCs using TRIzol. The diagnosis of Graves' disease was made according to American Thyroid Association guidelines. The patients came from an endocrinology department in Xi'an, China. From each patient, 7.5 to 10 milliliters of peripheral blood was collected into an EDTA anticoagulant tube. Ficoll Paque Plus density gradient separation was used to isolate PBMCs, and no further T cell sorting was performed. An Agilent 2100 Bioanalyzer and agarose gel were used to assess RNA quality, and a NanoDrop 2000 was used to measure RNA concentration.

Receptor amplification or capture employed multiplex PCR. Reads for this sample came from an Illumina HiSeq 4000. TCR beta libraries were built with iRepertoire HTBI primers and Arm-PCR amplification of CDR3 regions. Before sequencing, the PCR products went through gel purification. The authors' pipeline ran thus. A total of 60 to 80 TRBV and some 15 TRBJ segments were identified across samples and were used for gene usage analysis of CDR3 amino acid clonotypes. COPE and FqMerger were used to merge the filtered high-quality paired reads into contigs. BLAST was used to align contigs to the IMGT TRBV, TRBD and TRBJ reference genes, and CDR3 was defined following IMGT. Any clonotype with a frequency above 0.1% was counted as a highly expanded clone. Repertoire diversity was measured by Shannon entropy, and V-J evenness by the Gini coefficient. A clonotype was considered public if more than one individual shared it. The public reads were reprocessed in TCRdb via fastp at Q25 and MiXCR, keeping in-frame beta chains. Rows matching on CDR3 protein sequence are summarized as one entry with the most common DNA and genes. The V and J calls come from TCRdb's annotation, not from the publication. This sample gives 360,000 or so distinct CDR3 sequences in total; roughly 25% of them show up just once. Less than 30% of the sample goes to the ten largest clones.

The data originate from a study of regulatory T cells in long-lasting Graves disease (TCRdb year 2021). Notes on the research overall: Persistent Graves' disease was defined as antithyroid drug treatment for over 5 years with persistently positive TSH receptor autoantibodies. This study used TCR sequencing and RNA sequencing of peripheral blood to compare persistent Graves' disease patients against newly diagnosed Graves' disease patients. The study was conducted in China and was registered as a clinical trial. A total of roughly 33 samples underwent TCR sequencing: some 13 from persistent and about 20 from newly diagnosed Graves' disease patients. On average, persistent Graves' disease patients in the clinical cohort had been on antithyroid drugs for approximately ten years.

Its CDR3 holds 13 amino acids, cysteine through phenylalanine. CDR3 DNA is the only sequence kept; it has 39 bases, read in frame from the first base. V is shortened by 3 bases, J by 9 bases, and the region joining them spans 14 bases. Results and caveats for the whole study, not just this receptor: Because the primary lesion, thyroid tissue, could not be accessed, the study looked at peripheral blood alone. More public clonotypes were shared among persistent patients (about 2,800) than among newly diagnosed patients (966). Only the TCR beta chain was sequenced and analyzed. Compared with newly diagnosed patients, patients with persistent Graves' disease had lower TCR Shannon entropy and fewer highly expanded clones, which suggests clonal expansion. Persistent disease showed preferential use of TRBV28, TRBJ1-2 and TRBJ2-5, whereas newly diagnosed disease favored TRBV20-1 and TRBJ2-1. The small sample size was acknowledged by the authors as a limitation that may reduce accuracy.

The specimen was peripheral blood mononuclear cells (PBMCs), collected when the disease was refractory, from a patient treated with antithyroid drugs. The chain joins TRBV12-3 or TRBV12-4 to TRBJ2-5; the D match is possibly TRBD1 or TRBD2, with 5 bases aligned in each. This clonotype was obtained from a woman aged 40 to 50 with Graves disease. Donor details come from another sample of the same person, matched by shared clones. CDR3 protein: CASSFVEQEAQYF. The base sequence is TGTGCCAGCAGTTTCGTAGAACAGGAGGCCCAGTACTTC.